This T cell receptor (beta chain) was captured by sequencing in a study of blood T cell repertoires in COVID-19. Study-wide context: The origin of the acute and convalescent COVID-19 samples was the United States, Italy and Spain.

This CDR3 comprises 16 residues. V was pared by 0 bases and J by 0 bases, with 10 bases between. CDR1 and CDR2 from the germline V gene are SGDLS and YYNGEE. In the original processing: The authors estimated nucleated cell counts from reference gene primer amplification. Generated by immunoSEQ multiplex PCR, the TCRdb table keeps only in-frame clones and is missing some. Clone size and the V and J calls come from that table; the DNA yielded D and trimming. Of tens of thousands of clones in the sample, roughly 87% are singletons; the top ten hold 3%. Sample: peripheral blood. The sequence came from a woman aged 45-59 years with active or convalescent COVID-19. The chain employs TRBV9 and TRBJ1-3; D uncertain. DNA for the CDR3: TGTGCCAGCAGCGTAGCCGGGGTGGTCTCTGGAAACACCATATATTTT. Amino acids: CASSVAGVVSGNTIYF.